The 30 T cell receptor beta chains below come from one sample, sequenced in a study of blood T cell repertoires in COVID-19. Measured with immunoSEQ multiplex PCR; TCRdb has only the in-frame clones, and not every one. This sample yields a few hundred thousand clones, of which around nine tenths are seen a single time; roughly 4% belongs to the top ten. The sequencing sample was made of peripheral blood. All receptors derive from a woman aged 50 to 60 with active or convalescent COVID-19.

In DNA, the CDR3 is TGTGCCAGCATTACAACCGTGAACACTGAAGCTTTCTTT. It specifies CASITTVNTEAFF. The chain is built from TRBV12-3 or TRBV12-4 and TRBJ1-1; D gene unclear. The CDR3 is 13 amino acids. V lost 7 bases and J 0 bases, leaving 9 bases between the germline ends.

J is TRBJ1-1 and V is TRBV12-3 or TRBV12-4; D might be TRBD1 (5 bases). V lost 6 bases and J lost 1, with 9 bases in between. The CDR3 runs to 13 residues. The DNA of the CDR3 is TGTGCCAGCAGGGTCCAGGGGAACACTGAAGCTTTCTTT. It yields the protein CASRVQGNTEAFF.

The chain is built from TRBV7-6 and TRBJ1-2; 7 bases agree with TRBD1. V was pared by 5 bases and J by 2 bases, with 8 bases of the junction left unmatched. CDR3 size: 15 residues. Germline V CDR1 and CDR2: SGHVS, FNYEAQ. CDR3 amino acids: CASSGETGLNYGYTF. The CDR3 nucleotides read TGTGCCAGCAGCGGGGAGACAGGGCTAAACTATGGCTACACCTTC.

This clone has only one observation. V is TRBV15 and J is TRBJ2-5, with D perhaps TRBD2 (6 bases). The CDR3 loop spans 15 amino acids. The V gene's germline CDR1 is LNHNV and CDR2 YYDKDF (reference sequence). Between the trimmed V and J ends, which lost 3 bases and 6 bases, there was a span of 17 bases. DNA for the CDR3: TGTGCCACCAGCAGGGCACGACTAGTCGAGAAGACCCAGTACTTC. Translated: CATSRARLVEKTQYF.

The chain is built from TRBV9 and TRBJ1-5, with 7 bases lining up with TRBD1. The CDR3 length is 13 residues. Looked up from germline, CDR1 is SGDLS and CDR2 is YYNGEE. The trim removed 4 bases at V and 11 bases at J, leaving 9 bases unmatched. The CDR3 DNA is TGTGCCAGCAGCTGGGGGACAGATAGTTCCCAGCATTTT. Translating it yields CASSWGTDSSQHF.

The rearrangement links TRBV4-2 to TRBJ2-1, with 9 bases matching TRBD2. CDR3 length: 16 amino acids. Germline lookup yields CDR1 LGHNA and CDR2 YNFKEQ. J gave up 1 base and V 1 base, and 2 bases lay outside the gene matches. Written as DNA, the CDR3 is TGTGCCAGCAGCCAAGGAACTAGCGGGTCCTACAATGAGCAGTTCTTC. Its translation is CASSQGTSGSYNEQFF.

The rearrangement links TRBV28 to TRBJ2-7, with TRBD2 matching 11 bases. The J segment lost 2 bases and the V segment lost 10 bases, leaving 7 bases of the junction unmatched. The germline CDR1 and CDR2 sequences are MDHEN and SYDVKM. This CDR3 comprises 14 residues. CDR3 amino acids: CATTFSGRAYEQYF. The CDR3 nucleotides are TGTGCCACCACCTTTAGCGGGAGGGCCTACGAGCAGTACTTC.

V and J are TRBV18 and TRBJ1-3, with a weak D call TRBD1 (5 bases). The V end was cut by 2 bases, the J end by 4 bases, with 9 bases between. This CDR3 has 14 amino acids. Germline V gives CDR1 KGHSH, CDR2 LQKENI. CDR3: CASSPGRVGNTIYF. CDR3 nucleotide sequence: TGTGCCAGCTCACCAGGCAGGGTCGGAAACACCATATATTTT. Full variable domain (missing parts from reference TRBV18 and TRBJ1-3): NAGVMQNPRHLVRRRGQEARLRCSPMKGHSHVYWYRQLPEEGLKFMVYLQKENIIDESGMPKERFSAEFPKEGPSILRIQQVVRGDSAAYFCASSPGRVGNTIYFGEGSWLTVV.

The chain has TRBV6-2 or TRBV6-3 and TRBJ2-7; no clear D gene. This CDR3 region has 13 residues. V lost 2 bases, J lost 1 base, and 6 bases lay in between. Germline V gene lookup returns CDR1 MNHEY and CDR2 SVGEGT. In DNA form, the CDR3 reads TGTGCCAGCAGTTACCGCCGGTCCTACGAGCAGTACTTC. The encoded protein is CASSYRRSYEQYF.

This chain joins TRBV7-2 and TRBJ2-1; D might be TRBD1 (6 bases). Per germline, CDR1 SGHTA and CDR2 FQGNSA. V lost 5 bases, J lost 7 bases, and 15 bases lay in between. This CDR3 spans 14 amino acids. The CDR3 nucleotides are TGTGCCAGCAGCCAAGGTAGGGGGTTGAATGAGCAGTTCTTC. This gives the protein CASSQGRGLNEQFF.

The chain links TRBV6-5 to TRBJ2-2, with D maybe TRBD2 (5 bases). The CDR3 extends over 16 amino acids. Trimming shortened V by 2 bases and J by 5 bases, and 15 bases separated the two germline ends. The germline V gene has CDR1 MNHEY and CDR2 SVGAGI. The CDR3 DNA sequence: TGTGCCAGCAGTTACCCTCGAGGGAGCCGGACCGGGGAGCTGTTTTTT. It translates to CASSYPRGSRTGELFF.

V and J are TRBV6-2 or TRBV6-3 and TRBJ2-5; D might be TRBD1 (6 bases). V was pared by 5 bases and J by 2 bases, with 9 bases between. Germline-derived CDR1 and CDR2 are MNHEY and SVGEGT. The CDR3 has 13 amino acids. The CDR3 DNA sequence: TGTGCCAGCAGTATCAGGGGACAAGAGACCCAGTACTTC. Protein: CASSIRGQETQYF.

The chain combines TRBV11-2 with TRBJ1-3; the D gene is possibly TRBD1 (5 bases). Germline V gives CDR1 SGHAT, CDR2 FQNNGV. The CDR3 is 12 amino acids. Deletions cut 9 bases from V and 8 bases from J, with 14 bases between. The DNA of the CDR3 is TGTGCCAGTTCCCTCAGGGAGGACACCATATATTTT. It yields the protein CASSLREDTIYF.

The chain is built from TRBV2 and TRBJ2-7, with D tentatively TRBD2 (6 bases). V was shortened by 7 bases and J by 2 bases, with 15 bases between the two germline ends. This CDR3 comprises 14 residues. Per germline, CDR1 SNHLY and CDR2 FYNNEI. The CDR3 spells CASTLGGSTYEQYF. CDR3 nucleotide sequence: TGTGCCAGCACACTAGGAGGGTCTACCTACGAGCAGTACTTC.

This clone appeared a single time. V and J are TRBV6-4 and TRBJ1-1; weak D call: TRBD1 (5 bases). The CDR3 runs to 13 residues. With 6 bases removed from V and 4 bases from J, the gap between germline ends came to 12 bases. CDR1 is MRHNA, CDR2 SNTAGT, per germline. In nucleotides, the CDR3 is TGTGCCAGCAGAGCCACGGGGGGCACTGAAGCTTTCTTT. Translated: CASRATGGTEAFF.

In nucleotides, the CDR3 is TGTGCCAGCAGCCAGCAGGCGGGGAATTCACCCCTCCACTTT. Translated, it gives CASSQQAGNSPLHF. The rearrangement joins TRBV6-2 or TRBV6-3 to TRBJ1-6; D is uncertain. CDR3 length: 14 amino acids. Germline CDR1 and CDR2: MNHEY and SVGEGT. V lost 6 bases and J 7 bases, leaving 13 bases between the germline ends.

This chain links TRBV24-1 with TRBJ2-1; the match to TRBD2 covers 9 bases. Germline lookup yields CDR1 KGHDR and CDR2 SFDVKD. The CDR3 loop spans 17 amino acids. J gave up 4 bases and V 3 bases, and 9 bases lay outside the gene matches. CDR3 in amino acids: CATSDTSGLALYNEQFF. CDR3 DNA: TGTGCCACCAGTGATACCTCGGGACTAGCTTTATACAATGAGCAGTTCTTC.

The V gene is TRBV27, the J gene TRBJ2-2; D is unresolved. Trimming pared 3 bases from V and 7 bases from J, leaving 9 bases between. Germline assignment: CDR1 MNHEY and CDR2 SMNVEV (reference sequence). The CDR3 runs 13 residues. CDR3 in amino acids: CASSFRHGGELFF. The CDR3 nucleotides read TGTGCCAGCAGTTTTCGTCACGGCGGGGAGCTGTTTTTT.

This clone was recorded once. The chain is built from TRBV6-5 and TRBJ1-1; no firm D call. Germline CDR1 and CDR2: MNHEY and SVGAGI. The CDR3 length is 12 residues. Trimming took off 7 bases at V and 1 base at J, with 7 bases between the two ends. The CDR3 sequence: CASTRGNTEAFF. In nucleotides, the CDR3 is TGTGCCAGCACCCGAGGGAACACTGAAGCTTTCTTT.

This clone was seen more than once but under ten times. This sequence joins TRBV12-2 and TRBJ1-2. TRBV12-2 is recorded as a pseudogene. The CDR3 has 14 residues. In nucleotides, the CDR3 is TGTGCAAGTCGCTTATGCGGGGGCCTCTATGGCTACACCTTC. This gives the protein CASRLCGGLYGYTF.

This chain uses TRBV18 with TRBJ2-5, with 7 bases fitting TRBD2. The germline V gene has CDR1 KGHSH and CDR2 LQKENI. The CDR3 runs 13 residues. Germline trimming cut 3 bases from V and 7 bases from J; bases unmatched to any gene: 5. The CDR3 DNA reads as TGTGCCAGCTCACCGAGCGGGGAAGGGACCCAGTACTTC. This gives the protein CASSPSGEGTQYF.

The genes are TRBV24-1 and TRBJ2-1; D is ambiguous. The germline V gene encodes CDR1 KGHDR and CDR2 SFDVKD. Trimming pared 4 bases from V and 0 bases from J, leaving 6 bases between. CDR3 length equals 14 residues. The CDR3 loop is CATSDLSSYNEQFF. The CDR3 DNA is TGTGCCACCAGTGACCTGAGCTCCTACAATGAGCAGTTCTTC.

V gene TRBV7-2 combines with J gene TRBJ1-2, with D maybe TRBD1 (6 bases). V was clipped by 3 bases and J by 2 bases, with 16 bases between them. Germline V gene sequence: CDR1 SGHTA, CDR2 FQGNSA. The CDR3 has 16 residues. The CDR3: CASSLARTALNYGYTF. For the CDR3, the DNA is TGTGCCAGCAGCTTGGCCAGGACAGCTTTAAACTATGGCTACACCTTC. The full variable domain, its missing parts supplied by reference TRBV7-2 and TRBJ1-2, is GAGVSQSPSNKVTEKGKDVELRCDPISGHTALYWYRQSLGQGLEFLIYFQGNSAPDKSGLPSDRFSAERTGGSVSTLTIQRTQQEDSAVYLCASSLARTALNYGYTFGSGTRLTVV.

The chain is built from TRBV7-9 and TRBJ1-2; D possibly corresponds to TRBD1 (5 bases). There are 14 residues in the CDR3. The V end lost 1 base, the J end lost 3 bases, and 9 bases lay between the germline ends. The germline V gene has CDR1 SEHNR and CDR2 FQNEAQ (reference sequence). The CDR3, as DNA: TGTGCCAGCAGCTTAGGCCAGGGTGACTATGGCTACACCTTC. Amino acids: CASSLGQGDYGYTF. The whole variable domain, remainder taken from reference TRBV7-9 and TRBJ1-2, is DTGVSQNPRHKITKRGQNVTFRCDPISEHNRLYWYRQTLGQGPEFLTYFQNEAQLEKSRLLSDRFSAERPKGSFSTLEIQRTEQGDSAMYLCASSLGQGDYGYTFGSGTRLTVV.

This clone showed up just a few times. The CDR3 here is CASSSGQAEAFF. The CDR3 DNA is TGCGCCAGCAGCTCAGGACAGGCTGAAGCTTTCTTT. The chain employs TRBV5-1 and TRBJ1-1; the match to TRBD1 covers 7 bases. Germline loops: CDR1 SGHRS, CDR2 YFSETQ. This CDR3 has 12 residues. V shed 3 bases, J shed 6 bases, and the junction held 2 bases outside the gene matches.

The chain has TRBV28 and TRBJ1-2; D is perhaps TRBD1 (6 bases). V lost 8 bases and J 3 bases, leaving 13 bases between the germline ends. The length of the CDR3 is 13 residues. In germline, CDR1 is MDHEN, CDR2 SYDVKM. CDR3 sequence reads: CASRDRTDYGYTF. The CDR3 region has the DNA TGTGCCAGCCGAGACAGGACGGACTATGGCTACACCTTC.

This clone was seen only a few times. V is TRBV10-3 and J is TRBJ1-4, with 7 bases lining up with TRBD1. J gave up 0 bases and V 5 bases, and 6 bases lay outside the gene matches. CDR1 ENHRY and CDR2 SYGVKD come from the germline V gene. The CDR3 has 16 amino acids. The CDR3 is CAISPGTASTNEKLFF. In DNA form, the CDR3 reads TGTGCCATCAGTCCCGGGACAGCGTCAACTAATGAAAAACTGTTTTTT.

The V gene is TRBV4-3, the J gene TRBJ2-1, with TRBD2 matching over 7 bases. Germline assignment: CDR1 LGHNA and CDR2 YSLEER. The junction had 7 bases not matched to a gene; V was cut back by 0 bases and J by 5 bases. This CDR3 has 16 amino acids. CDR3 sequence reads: CASSQDYGTKNNEQFF. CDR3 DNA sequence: TGCGCCAGCAGCCAAGACTACGGGACTAAAAACAATGAGCAGTTCTTC.

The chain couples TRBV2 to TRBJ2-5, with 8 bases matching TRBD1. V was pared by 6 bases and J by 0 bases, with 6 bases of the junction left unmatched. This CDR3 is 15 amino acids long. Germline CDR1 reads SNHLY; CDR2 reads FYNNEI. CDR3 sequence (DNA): TGTGCCAGCAGCCGGGACAGGATAGACCAAGAGACCCAGTACTTC. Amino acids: CASSRDRIDQETQYF.

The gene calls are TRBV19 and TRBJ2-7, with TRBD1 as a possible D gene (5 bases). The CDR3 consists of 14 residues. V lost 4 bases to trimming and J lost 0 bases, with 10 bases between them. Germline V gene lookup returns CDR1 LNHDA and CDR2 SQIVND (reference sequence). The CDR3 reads CASSRGIGSYEQYF. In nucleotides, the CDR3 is TGTGCCAGTAGTAGGGGCATAGGCTCCTACGAGCAGTACTTC.